A selection of T cell receptor beta chains follows, all from one sample in a study of neoadjuvant anti-PD-1 for oral cavity cancer. This table comes from immunoSEQ multiplex PCR, and its TCRdb copy is limited to in-frame clones, with some not included. The sample lists some 70,000 clones, about 85% occurring once. The sequencing here drew on PBMCs, taken after nivolumab (anti-PD-1) treatment. These receptors were taken from a person aged 35-79 years with oral cavity squamous cell carcinoma. The CDR3 runs from the conserved cysteine through the conserved F or W. The D gene is left open where the match is weak. Size is omitted from some rows. Given values are once, few, many or a class for expanded clones.

J,length,D,V,size,DNA,CDR3
TRBJ1-5,15,NA,TRBV28,NA,TGTGCCAGCAATCTTCCGGGAGGTACGGATCAGCCCCAGCATTTT,CASNLPGGTDQPQHF
TRBJ2-7,15,TRBD2,TRBV2,NA,TGTGCCAGCAGTGATAAAGCGGGACTTGCACACGAGCAGTACTTC,CASSDKAGLAHEQYF
TRBJ2-7,14,NA,TRBV2,NA,TGTGCCAGCAGTGAAGGCCTGACCTACTACGAGCAGTACTTC,CASSEGLTYYEQYF
TRBJ2-1,15,TRBD1,TRBV7-2,NA,TGTGCCAGCAGCGCCAACAGGGGACCGTACAATGAGCAGTTCTTC,CASSANRGPYNEQFF
TRBJ2-5,16,NA,TRBV5-1,NA,TGCGCCAGCAGCTCCACCCAGACAGGCCAGGGGGAGACCCAGTACTTC,CASSSTQTGQGETQYF
TRBJ2-5,15,NA,TRBV5-1,NA,TGCGCCAGCAGCCCTTTGGGGGGGCAGGGAGAGACCCAGTACTTC,CASSPLGGQGETQYF
TRBJ1-1,13,NA,TRBV7-9,NA,TGTGCCAGCAGCTGGCAGGGAGTGGATGAAGCTTTCTTT,CASSWQGVDEAFF
TRBJ1-1,15,NA,TRBV5-1,NA,TGCGCCAGCAGCTTGGGCGGCACCTTGAACACTGAAGCTTTCTTT,CASSLGGTLNTEAFF
TRBJ2-1,12,NA,TRBV27,NA,TGTGCCAGCAGTTTAGAAGGCAATGAGCAGTTCTTC,CASSLEGNEQFF
TRBJ2-7,14,TRBD2,TRBV6-6,NA,TGTGCCAGCAGTCGAGCGGGAGGGCAATACGAGCAGTACTTC,CASSRAGGQYEQYF
TRBJ2-5,13,NA,TRBV11-3,NA,TGTGCCAGCAGCTTAGAGGGCCAAGAGACCCAGTACTTC,CASSLEGQETQYF
TRBJ1-3,14,NA,TRBV4-1,NA,TGCGCCAGCAGCCAAGGGCAGTTAGAAAACACCATATATTTT,CASSQGQLENTIYF
TRBJ1-2,13,NA,TRBV28,once,TGTGCCAGCAGTTTATCGGACCGGGGGGGCTACACCTTC,CASSLSDRGGYTF
TRBJ2-3,15,TRBD2,TRBV2,NA,TGTGCCAGCAGAGGACTAGCGGGAGGCACAGATACGCAGTATTTT,CASRGLAGGTDTQYF
TRBJ2-1,15,TRBD1,TRBV5-1,once,TGCGCCAGCAGCCACGGGACAGGGTGGGGCAATGAGCAGTTCTTC,CASSHGTGWGNEQFF
TRBJ1-3,15,TRBD1,TRBV7-7,NA,TGTGCTAGCAGCTTAGACAGGGGGCCTGGAAACACCATATATTTT,CASSLDRGPGNTIYF
TRBJ1-1,16,NA,TRBV4-2,NA,TGTGCCAGCAGCCAGGACGTTGGGCGGGTGAACACTGAAGCTTTCTTT,CASSQDVGRVNTEAFF
TRBJ2-3,16,TRBD1,TRBV7-8,NA,TGTGCCAGCAGCCAACGACAGGGCCCCCCTACAGATACGCAGTATTTT,CASSQRQGPPTDTQYF
TRBJ1-5,18,TRBD1,TRBV19,NA,TGTGCCAGTAGTGCGAATCTCAGGGGGCGCGTCCCTTATCAGCCCCAGCATTTT,CASSANLRGRVPYQPQHF
TRBJ1-1,13,TRBD1,TRBV28,NA,TGTGCCAGCAGTTCAGGGGGCGTCACTGAAGCTTTCTTT,CASSSGGVTEAFF
TRBJ2-2,13,NA,TRBV7-3,NA,TGTGCCAGCAGCTCGACTACCACCGGGGAGCTGTTTTTT,CASSSTTTGELFF
TRBJ2-7,13,NA,TRBV28,NA,TGTGCCAGCACCCGGGCGAGGTCCTACGAGCAGTACTTC,CASTRARSYEQYF
TRBJ1-5,19,NA,TRBV2,NA,TGTGCCAGCAGTGAACGGGGGGCGCCCCTTTCCCAAGGCAATCAGCCCCAGCATTTT,CASSERGAPLSQGNQPQHF
TRBJ1-1,17,TRBD1,TRBV5-1,NA,TGCGCCAGCAGCTGGGGACAGGGGGCGCTGACCAGCTCTGAAGCTTTCTTT,CASSWGQGALTSSEAFF
TRBJ1-5,12,NA,TRBV10-2,once,TGCGCCAGCACAGAGAGCAATCAGCCCCAGCATTTT,CASTESNQPQHF
TRBJ1-5,14,TRBD1,TRBV28,few,TGTGCCAGCAGTGGTCCCGGGACAGTTCGGTTCCAGCATTTT,CASSGPGTVRFQHF
TRBJ1-3,16,TRBD1,TRBV6-1,NA,TGTGCCAGCAGTGGACAGGGACTAAGCTCTGGAAACACCATATATTTT,CASSGQGLSSGNTIYF
TRBJ1-1,14,NA,TRBV2,NA,TGTGCCAGCATCCCCAAACTCCTGAACACTGAAGCTTTCTTT,CASIPKLLNTEAFF
TRBJ1-2,13,NA,TRBV6-5,few,TGTGCCAGCAGCTCCGGGACACGCGATGGCTACACCTTC,CASSSGTRDGYTF
TRBJ1-4,12,NA,TRBV7-2,NA,TGTGCCAGCAGCTTCAACAGCGAAAAACTGTTTTTT,CASSFNSEKLFF
TRBJ2-2,13,NA,TRBV4-1,NA,TGCGCCAGCAGCCTTCAGGGTTCCGGGGAGCTGTTTTTT,CASSLQGSGELFF
TRBJ1-4,17,TRBD1,TRBV30,NA,TGTGCCTGGAGTGTATTGTACGGGACAGGCGAAAATGAAAAACTGTTTTTT,CAWSVLYGTGENEKLFF
TRBJ2-7,15,NA,TRBV27,NA,TGTGCCAGCAGTTCCTGGGGGGGCCTCTCCTACGAGCAGTACTTC,CASSSWGGLSYEQYF
TRBJ2-1,18,NA,TRBV4-1,NA,TGCGCCAGCAGCCAAGGGTGGCAGCGGGATCCGAGGGGGGATGAGCAGTTCTTC,CASSQGWQRDPRGDEQFF
TRBJ1-5,12,NA,TRBV30,NA,TGTGCCTGGAGTGCCCTCAGGGGAGAACAGCATTTT,CAWSALRGEQHF
TRBJ1-2,17,NA,TRBV14,NA,TGTGCCAGCAGCCAAGATACTACCGGGGCGCAAGGCTATGGCTACACCTTC,CASSQDTTGAQGYGYTF
TRBJ2-7,14,NA,TRBV19,NA,TGTGCCAGTAGCCTGACAGAGAATTCCTACGAGCAGTACTTC,CASSLTENSYEQYF
TRBJ2-1,12,NA,TRBV7-6,NA,TGTGCCAGCAGCCTACAGAGAAATGAGCAGTTCTTC,CASSLQRNEQFF
TRBJ1-3,16,NA,TRBV11-2,NA,TGTGCCAGCAGCTTAGGAGGGTCGAGCTCTGGAAACACCATATATTTT,CASSLGGSSSGNTIYF
TRBJ2-7,18,NA,TRBV4-1,NA,TGCGCCAGCAGCCCGATTCTGGGACTCTCCCTTTTTGTGGGAGAGCAGTACTTC,CASSPILGLSLFVGEQYF
TRBJ1-1,11,NA,TRBV10-2,NA,TGCGCCAGCAGTGGGGCCACTGAAGCTTTCTTT,CASSGATEAFF
TRBJ2-6,13,TRBD1,TRBV11-2,NA,TGTGCCAGCAGCCCCGGGACAGCTTATGTCCTGACTTTC,CASSPGTAYVLTF
TRBJ2-2,16,TRBD2,TRBV5-4,NA,TGTGCCAGCAGCTTGGGGGGACTAGCGGAACTCGGGGAGCTGTTTTTT,CASSLGGLAELGELFF
TRBJ2-3,17,TRBD1,TRBV7-8,NA,TGTGCCAGCAGCTCTTTTGGAGGACAGGGGTCCTCAGATACGCAGTATTTT,CASSSFGGQGSSDTQYF
TRBJ2-5,11,TRBD2,TRBV30,NA,TGTGCCTGGAGTGTAGTAGCGGGGTTTCACTTC,CAWSVVAGFHF
TRBJ1-1,14,NA,TRBV30,NA,TGTGCCTGGAGTGGATGGCCAATGAACACTGAAGCTTTCTTT,CAWSGWPMNTEAFF
TRBJ1-3,13,TRBD1,TRBV7-3,once,TGTGCCAGCAGCGCGGACAGGGGAAACACCATATATTTT,CASSADRGNTIYF
TRBJ1-5,15,TRBD1,TRBV28,NA,TGTGCCAGCAGTTTACCCATCGGACAGGCCCAGCCCCAGCATTTT,CASSLPIGQAQPQHF
TRBJ1-4,15,NA,TRBV6-1,NA,TGTGCCAGCAGTGTTGGGCGGGGAACTAATGAAAAACTGTTTTTT,CASSVGRGTNEKLFF
TRBJ2-5,16,TRBD2,TRBV6-5,NA,TGTGCCAGCAGTTACTCCGGGACTAAGCTTTGGGAGACCCAGTACTTC,CASSYSGTKLWETQYF
TRBJ2-7,17,TRBD1,TRBV15,NA,TGTGCCACCAGCAGAGAGGCCGGGACAGATTATTCCTACGAGCAGTACTTC,CATSREAGTDYSYEQYF
TRBJ2-1,15,NA,TRBV27,NA,TGTGCCAGCAGTTCCCCGGGGCATCTAGGTAATGAGCAGTTCTTC,CASSSPGHLGNEQFF
TRBJ1-1,12,NA,TRBV27,NA,TGTGCCAGCAGTTATAACGGATTTGAAGCTTTCTTT,CASSYNGFEAFF
TRBJ1-1,14,NA,TRBV27,NA,TGTGCCAGCAGTCCTTACAGGGAAGGTCCTGAAGCTTTCTTT,CASSPYREGPEAFF